The 11 T cell receptor beta chains presented below share a single source sample, sequenced in a study of T cells in Graves' hyperthyroidism and ophthalmopathy. Amplified TCR beta CDR3 regions came from RNA transcripts. When the TCR CDR3 underwent first-round RT-PCR, the HTBI primer set was used. TCRdb reanalysed the multiplex PCR reads using MiXCR and keeps one entry per CDR3 protein. The data show 500,000 to 650,000 distinct CDR3 sequences, over 15% seen once. The sample consisted of blood. Every receptor here comes from a woman under 30 with Graves' ophthalmopathy.

This clonotype was observed at least ten times. This chain connects TRBV7-8 to TRBJ2-5, with 10 bases matching TRBD2. CDR1 and CDR2 (germline): SGHVS, FQNEAQ. The ends lost 4 bases at V and 2 bases at J; junction bases unmatched: 7. The CDR3 runs 16 residues. The CDR3 DNA reads as TGTGCCAGCAGCTACTTACTAGCGGGGAGACAAGAGACCCAGTACTTC. Protein product: CASSYLLAGRQETQYF.

This clonotype came up a few times. The rearrangement uses TRBV9 and TRBJ1-2, with TRBD1 matching over 8 bases. The CDR3 has 13 amino acids. The V gene's germline CDR1 is SGDLS and CDR2 YYNGEE. The ends lost 5 bases at V and 8 bases at J; junction bases unmatched: 8. CDR3 sequence reads: CASRQTGAGGYTF. The CDR3 region has the DNA TGTGCCAGCAGACAGACAGGGGCTGGGGGCTACACCTTC. Combining the CDR3 with reference TRBV9 and TRBJ1-2 gives the whole variable domain DSGVTQTPKHLITATGQRVTLRCSPRSGDLSVYWYQQSLDQGLQFLIQYYNGEERAKGNILERFSAQQFPDLHSELNLSSLELGDSALYFCASRQTGAGGYTFGSGTRLTVV.

The genes are TRBV12-3 or TRBV12-4 and TRBJ1-3, with D uncertain. CDR3 size: 12 residues. Trimming pared 8 bases from V and 4 bases from J, leaving 9 bases between. CDR3 nucleotides: TGTGCCAGCCGAGTGCAGGGAAACACCATATATTTT. Its translation: CASRVQGNTIYF.

The chain has TRBV7-8 and TRBJ2-6; D remains unclear. Germline-derived CDR1 and CDR2 are SGHVS and FQNEAQ. The CDR3 is made up of 15 amino acids. With 4 bases removed from V and 0 bases from J, the gap between germline ends came to 7 bases. The CDR3 sequence is CASSSGLSGANVLTF. CDR3 nucleotides: TGTGCCAGCAGCTCGGGTCTCTCTGGGGCCAACGTCCTGACTTTC.

The chain links TRBV19 to TRBJ2-7, with TRBD2 matching over 11 bases. CDR1 LNHDA and CDR2 SQIVND come from the germline V gene (reference sequence). This CDR3 has 14 residues. V trimming: 5 bases; J trimming: 7 bases; junction bases outside the gene matches: 7. The CDR3 protein is CASSPTLAGGEQYF. CDR3 coding DNA: TGTGCCAGTAGTCCTACTTTAGCGGGAGGGGAGCAGTACTTC.

In its sample, this clonotype was seen many times. The chain joins TRBV30 to TRBJ1-3; D remains ambiguous. V was trimmed by 0 bases and J by 0 bases, leaving 6 bases between them. Germline V lookup: CDR1 GTSNPN, CDR2 SVGIG (reference sequence). This CDR3 is 14 amino acids long. CDR3 residues: CAWSVYISGNTIYF. The CDR3 DNA reads as TGTGCCTGGAGTGTATACATCTCTGGAAACACCATATATTTT.

The V call is TRBV9, the J call TRBJ2-1; 7 bases align to TRBD1. The last part of the DNA fits TRBJ2-7 better; the J call may be wrong. The CDR3 contains 15 residues. Looked up from germline, CDR1 is SGDLS and CDR2 is YYNGEE. CDR3 DNA sequence: TGTGCCAGCAGCCCTACAGGGGATGCCTACAATGAGCAGTACTTC. Residues: CASSPTGDAYNEQYF.

The CDR3 spells CASSLAVAADTQYF. The CDR3 coding sequence is TGCGCCAGCAGCTTGGCCGTCGCGGCAGATACGCAGTATTTT. The chain recombines TRBV5-1 with TRBJ2-3; no clear D. The CDR3 length is 14 residues. Deletions cut 0 bases from V and 4 bases from J, with 9 bases between. In germline, CDR1 is SGHRS, CDR2 YFSETQ.

This clonotype has ten or more counts. V is TRBV12-3 or TRBV12-4 and J is TRBJ2-5; D not certain. Trimming left V 5 bases short and J 5 bases short, with 9 bases between. This CDR3 is built from 12 residues. The CDR3 sequence is CASSPTRETQYF. Written as DNA, the CDR3 is TGTGCCAGCAGTCCGACAAGGGAGACCCAGTACTTC.

This clonotype occurred many times. The chain combines TRBV7-9 with TRBJ1-1; TRBD1 matches at 8 bases. In germline, CDR1 is SEHNR, CDR2 FQNEAQ (reference sequence). CDR3 length: 14 residues. V was clipped by 4 bases and J by 5 bases; unmatched bases: 6. As DNA, the CDR3 is TGTGCCAGCAGCTCTCCAGGGGGCATGACTGAAGCTTTCTTT. Translating it yields CASSSPGGMTEAFF.

This clonotype was seen ten or more times. The chain combines TRBV2 with TRBJ2-6; 10 bases match TRBD1. The CDR3 runs to 15 residues. Trimming removed 8 bases from V and 0 bases from J; junction bases left unmatched: 1. CDR1 and CDR2 (germline): SNHLY, FYNNEI. The DNA for the CDR3 is TGTGCCAGCGGACAGGGGGTCTCTGGGGCCAACGTCCTGACTTTC. Its protein product is CASGQGVSGANVLTF. The full variable domain, rest sourced from reference TRBV2 and TRBJ2-6, is EPEVTQTPSHQVTQMGQEVILRCVPISNHLYFYWYRQILGQKVEFLVSFYNNEISEKSEIFDDQFSVERPDGSNFTLKIRSTKLEDSAMYFCASGQGVSGANVLTFGAGSRLTVL.